This T cell receptor (beta chain) originates from a study of CD8+CD57+ T cells in acquired aplastic anemia (dated by TCRdb to 2016 to 2019). For the wider study: On average, sorted CD4+ and CD8+ cells yielded approximately 3 ug of extracted DNA, with a range of roughly 0.18 to 30 ug. For healthy donor samples, the average read count was about 10.8 million for CD4+ cells and roughly 12 million for CD8+ cells.

Overall study outcomes, separate from this receptor: No significant difference in CD8+ Simpson's diversity was found between patients and healthy controls (P=0.060). Some 31 CD8+ CDR3 sequences were shared between patients and controls but appeared highly expressed in patients and within their immunodominant clones.

Genomic DNA was used as template for profiling of TCR beta VDJ combinations and CDR3 sequences. An Illumina HiSeq 2000 was used for TCR repertoire sequencing. The original methods were these. Repertoire assessment relied on Simpson's diversity index, CDR3 size and DJ length profiles, and TRBV/TRBJ rearrangement plots. The most abundant DNA sequence in the deep sequencing data was defined as the immunodominant clone. CDR3 amino acid sequences were checked for sharing between subjects and were compared against published repertoires and the VDJdb database. TCRdb reran the public reads through fastp at Q25 and MiXCR, keeping productive beta chains. Every distinct CDR3 protein forms one entry, paired with its most common genes and DNA. These V and J calls originate from TCRdb's pipeline instead of the authors' own analysis. The sample table records about 160,000 distinct CDR3 sequences; about 48% of these occur just once. 0.9% to 1.2% of the sample belongs to the ten largest clones.

CDR1 and CDR2, per the germline V gene, are MGHDK and SYGVNS. Measured from the cysteine to the phenylalanine, the CDR3 is 14 residues long. The kept DNA is CDR3 alone, 42 bases in frame from the first base. V is clipped by 4 bases and J by 5 bases, and the sequence between their germline boundaries is 12 bases long. The study deep-sequenced TCR repertoires of sorted CD4+ and CD8+ blood T cells from severe aplastic anemia patients and healthy subjects. Ficoll-Paque density gradient centrifugation was used to isolate peripheral blood mononuclear cells. Before DNA was extracted, CD4+ and CD8+ T cells were sorted using either FACS or magnetic beads. This clonotype was seen many times. Its antigen is unknown. Within one base of it there is no much larger clone, and no base qualities were kept.

The sample was sorted CD4+, CD8+, or CD8+CD57+ T cells (not recorded which) from PBMCs. This sequence uses TRBV25-1 and TRBJ1-3; no D gene call is confident. The clonotype was recovered from a human donor in good health. The DNA reads TGTGCCAGCAGTGGTGACATAAATCGAAACACCATATATTTT. It translates to CASSGDINRNTIYF.